The 22 T cell receptor beta chains below were found in one sample sequenced in a study of Ad26.COV2.S vaccination and SARS-CoV-2 variants. Treatment in this sample: some 20 received Ad26.COV2.S at low or high dose, single or two shots; roughly 5 received placebo; per-sample allocation not given. After the first vaccine or placebo injection, samples were drawn on day 63. Clones were read by immunoSEQ multiplex PCR, and TCRdb kept only the in-frame ones, dropping some. The top ten clones hold around 2% of a sample with approximately 300,000 clones, around 81% of them seen once. This specimen was peripheral blood, taken in a trial of Ad26.COV2.S vaccine versus placebo. These TCRs come from a person between 18 and 60 years old who received the Ad26.COV2.S COVID-19 vaccine or a placebo.

The chain recombines TRBV11-3 with TRBJ2-1; 13 nucleotides line up with TRBD2. Losses at the gene ends were 5 bases for V and 7 bases for J; bases not matched to a gene: 5. The CDR3 is made up of 15 amino acids. The germline CDR1 and CDR2 sequences are SGHNT and YENEEA. The CDR3 DNA sequence: TGTGCCAGCAGCCGACTAGCGGGGGGCCTAAATGAGCAGTTCTTC. Amino acid sequence: CASSRLAGGLNEQFF.

This chain links TRBV5-6 with TRBJ2-7; possible D gene TRBD2, 7 bases. The CDR3 totals 14 residues. Germline assignment: CDR1 SGHDT and CDR2 YYEEEE. V was shortened by 2 bases and J by 0 bases, with 9 bases between the two germline ends. CDR3 in amino acids: CASSFAGASYEQYF. The DNA for the CDR3 is TGTGCCAGCAGCTTTGCGGGGGCCTCCTACGAGCAGTACTTC.

This chain joins TRBV28 and TRBJ2-5; 11 bases fit TRBD2. This CDR3 contains 15 residues. Germline V CDR1 and CDR2: MDHEN, SYDVKM. The V and J ends lost 6 bases and 4 bases, in that order; junction bases with no gene match: 7. The CDR3 nucleotides are TGTGCCAGCAGCCGTAGCGGGGGGGCCTCAGAGACCCAGTACTTC. It yields the protein CASSRSGGASETQYF.

This rearrangement joins TRBV19 to TRBJ2-1, with D possibly matching TRBD1 (6 bases). The CDR3 has 13 residues. V was cut by 5 bases and J by 8 bases, with 13 bases left in between. The germline V gene has CDR1 LNHDA and CDR2 SQIVND (reference sequence). For the CDR3, the DNA is TGTGCCAGTAGTCCGAACAGGGTCGATGAGCAGTTCTTC. Its protein is CASSPNRVDEQFF.

The chain links TRBV4-1 to TRBJ2-7; 8 nucleotides match TRBD2. The junction had 8 bases not matched to a gene; V was cut back by 6 bases and J by 4 bases. Germline loops: CDR1 MGHRA, CDR2 YSYEKL. CDR3 length: 14 residues. The CDR3 bases are TGCGCCAGCAGGGCCCGGGAGGGACCATACGAGCAGTACTTC. It codes for CASRAREGPYEQYF.

The V call is TRBV3-1 (or the pseudogene TRBV3-2), the J call TRBJ2-3; the D call may be TRBD1 or TRBD2 (5 bases each). V was clipped by 0 bases and J by 3 bases, with 7 bases between them. This CDR3 has 14 amino acids. The germline V gene has CDR1 LGHDT and CDR2 YNNKEL (reference sequence). This CDR3 is CASSQDWGTDTQYF. The CDR3 coding sequence is TGTGCCAGCAGCCAAGATTGGGGGACAGATACGCAGTATTTT.

The chain uses TRBV6-2 or TRBV6-3 and TRBJ1-2; D is perhaps TRBD1 (6 bases). V was shortened by 6 bases and J by 2 bases, with 19 bases between the two germline ends. The CDR3 is 16 amino acids. Germline CDR1 and CDR2: MNHEY and SVGEGT. The CDR3 loop is CASSNVGSRGNYGYTF. The CDR3 DNA reads TGTGCCAGCAGCAACGTGGGATCCAGGGGCAACTATGGCTACACCTTC.

The chain joins TRBV5-6 to TRBJ1-4, with 10 nucleotides matching TRBD1. The CDR3 totals 18 residues. The J segment lost 0 bases and the V segment lost 4 bases, leaving 9 bases of the junction unmatched. Germline V gives CDR1 SGHDT, CDR2 YYEEEE. Here the CDR3 reads CASSEGQGIFATNEKLFF. CDR3 sequence (DNA): TGTGCCAGCAGCGAGGGACAGGGGATTTTCGCAACTAATGAAAAACTGTTTTTT.

V is TRBV2 and J is TRBJ2-7; TRBD2 aligns across 7 bases. The CDR3 sequence is 14 residues long. The V gene end was trimmed by 4 bases and the J gene end by 1 base; junction bases not matched to a gene: 4. Germline V gene data show CDR1 as SNHLY and CDR2 as FYNNEI. CDR3 sequence (DNA): TGTGCCAGCAGTGGAGGGAGGGGATCCTACGAGCAGTACTTC. It translates to CASSGGRGSYEQYF.

The chain couples TRBV7-9 to TRBJ2-7; no definite D call. Trimming left V 5 bases short and J 5 bases short, with 10 bases between. This CDR3 is built from 12 residues. Germline V CDR1 and CDR2: SEHNR, FQNEAQ (reference sequence). Written as DNA, the CDR3 is TGTGCCAGCAGCCCACAGCCAAACGAGCAGTACTTC. It specifies CASSPQPNEQYF.

The chain combines TRBV4-1 with TRBJ2-7, with D perhaps TRBD1 or TRBD2 (5 bases each). The CDR3 length is 14 residues. Germline V gene sequence: CDR1 MGHRA, CDR2 YSYEKL. V lost 4 bases and J lost 0, with 10 bases in between. For the CDR3, the DNA is TGCGCCAGCAGCCTCCGGGACGGCTCCTACGAGCAGTACTTC. Translation: CASSLRDGSYEQYF.

The chain employs TRBV7-2 and TRBJ2-5; 8 bases map to TRBD1. J was trimmed by 2 bases and V by 6 bases; bases with no gene match: 2. The CDR3 totals 13 residues. Germline lookup yields CDR1 SGHTA and CDR2 FQGNSA. Written as DNA, the CDR3 is TGTGCCAGCAGTTGGGACAGGCAAGAGACCCAGTACTTC. It specifies CASSWDRQETQYF.

J is TRBJ2-5 and V is TRBV29-1; D not resolved. Between the trimmed V and J ends, which lost 3 bases and 1 base, there was a span of 12 bases. Per germline, CDR1 SQVTM and CDR2 ANQGSEA. This CDR3 spans 14 amino acids. CDR3 nucleotide sequence: TGCAGCGTTGATAGCTTTGGCGCCCAAGAGACCCAGTACTTC. Amino acid sequence: CSVDSFGAQETQYF.

With respect to this clone: Distinct nucleotide sequences in the sample also encode this CDR3. The V call is TRBV27, the J call TRBJ1-6; D gene ambiguous. This CDR3 has 14 residues. Trimming pared 0 bases from V and 3 bases from J, leaving 3 bases between. The germline CDR1 and CDR2 sequences are MNHEY and SMNVEV (reference sequence). The CDR3 nucleotides are TGTGCCAGCAGTTTATCCGGCTATAATTCACCCCTCCACTTT. Protein product: CASSLSGYNSPLHF.

This clone came up a few times. The chain couples TRBV2 to TRBJ1-5; D perhaps matches TRBD1 (6 bases). The CDR3 extends over 14 amino acids. Trimming left V 9 bases short and J 9 bases short, with 21 bases between. In germline, CDR1 is SNHLY, CDR2 FYNNEI. CDR3 nucleotides: TGTGCCAGTACTCGGGCAGGGGATGAAGGGCCCCAGCATTTT. Its translation is CASTRAGDEGPQHF.

This clone was seen a few times. The rearrangement uses TRBV9 and TRBJ2-3; D is uncertain. The ends were cut back, 4 bases at V and 2 bases at J, with 17 bases in the middle. The CDR3 has 16 residues. Germline V CDR1 and CDR2: SGDLS, YYNGEE. This CDR3 is CASSPFRLGYTDTQYF. CDR3 sequence (DNA): TGTGCCAGCAGCCCTTTCAGGCTAGGCTACACAGATACGCAGTATTTT.

The chain joins TRBV11-1 to TRBJ2-3; no clear D. The CDR3 totals 13 residues. Germline loops: CDR1 SGHAT, CDR2 FQDESV (reference sequence). V lost 5 bases, J lost 3 bases, and 9 bases lay in between. The CDR3 DNA is TGTGCCAGCAGCATCAATCCTACAGATACGCAGTATTTT. It translates to CASSINPTDTQYF.

This sequence joins TRBV5-5 and TRBJ1-3, with D perhaps TRBD1 (5 bases). V was clipped by 0 bases and J by 0 bases, with 13 bases between them. This CDR3 is built from 17 residues. Germline-derived CDR1 and CDR2 are SGHKS and YYEKEE (reference sequence). CDR3 loop: CASSLDARAPSGNTIYF. The DNA for the CDR3 is TGTGCCAGCAGCTTGGACGCCAGGGCTCCCTCTGGAAACACCATATATTTT.

The chain combines TRBV28 with TRBJ1-6; no clear D. V was shortened by 3 bases and J by 6 bases, with 15 bases between the two germline ends. Germline V gene lookup returns CDR1 MDHEN and CDR2 SYDVKM. The CDR3 sequence is 16 residues long. CDR3 sequence reads: CASSFGRSGSNSPLHF. CDR3 sequence (DNA): TGTGCCAGCAGTTTCGGGAGGAGTGGATCTAATTCACCCCTCCACTTT.

V is TRBV2 and J is TRBJ2-6; no clear D. Germline V lookup: CDR1 SNHLY, CDR2 FYNNEI. The V and J ends lost 4 bases and 1 base respectively, with 5 bases between them. CDR3 length: 14 residues. CDR3 protein: CASSGLSGANVLTF. CDR3 sequence (DNA): TGTGCCAGCAGTGGGCTTTCTGGGGCCAACGTCCTGACTTTC.

The chain employs TRBV5-5 and TRBJ2-5; 7 bases map to TRBD1. This CDR3 comprises 14 residues. V lost 5 bases and J lost 3; bases outside the gene matches: 7. Germline V lookup: CDR1 SGHKS, CDR2 YYEKEE (reference sequence). The CDR3 region has the DNA TGTGCCAGCAGTGAGGCAGGGGGTAAAGAGACCCAGTACTTC. Translated: CASSEAGGKETQYF.

The J gene is TRBJ1-4, the V gene TRBV28; 12 nucleotides align to TRBD1. Germline loops: CDR1 MDHEN, CDR2 SYDVKM. This CDR3 region has 17 residues. Losses at the gene ends were 6 bases for V and 7 bases for J; bases not matched to a gene: 12. The CDR3 reads CASRVPGQGASGEKLFF. The CDR3, as DNA: TGTGCCAGCAGAGTTCCGGGACAGGGGGCTTCAGGTGAAAAACTGTTTTTT. The variable domain in full, completed from reference TRBV28 and TRBJ1-4, reads DVKVTQSSRYLVKRTGEKVFLECVQDMDHENMFWYRQDPGLGLRLIYFSYDVKMKEKGDIPEGYSVSREKKERFSLILESASTNQTSMYLCASRVPGQGASGEKLFFGSGTQLSVL.